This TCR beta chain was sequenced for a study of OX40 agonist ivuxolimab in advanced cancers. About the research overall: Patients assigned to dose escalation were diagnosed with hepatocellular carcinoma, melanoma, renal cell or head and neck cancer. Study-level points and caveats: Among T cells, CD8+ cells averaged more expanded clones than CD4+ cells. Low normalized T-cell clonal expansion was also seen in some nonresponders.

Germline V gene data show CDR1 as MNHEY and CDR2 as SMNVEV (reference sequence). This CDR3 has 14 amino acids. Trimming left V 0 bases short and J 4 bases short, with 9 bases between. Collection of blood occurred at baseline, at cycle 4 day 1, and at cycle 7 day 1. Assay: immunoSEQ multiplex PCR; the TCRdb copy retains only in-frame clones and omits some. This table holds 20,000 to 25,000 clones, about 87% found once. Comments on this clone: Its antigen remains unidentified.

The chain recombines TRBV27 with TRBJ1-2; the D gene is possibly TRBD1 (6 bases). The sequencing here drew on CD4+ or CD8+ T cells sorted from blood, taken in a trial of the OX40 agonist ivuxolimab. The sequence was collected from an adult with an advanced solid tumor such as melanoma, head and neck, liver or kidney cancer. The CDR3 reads CASSLSPGAYGYTF. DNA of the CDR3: TGTGCCAGCAGTTTATCCCCAGGGGCCTATGGCTACACCTTC.